This entry lists 15 T cell receptor beta chains sequenced from one sample in a study of blood T cells in healthy people across ages. A J-beta primer mix and a sample-barcoded 5' primer were used in a second PCR of roughly 7 to 12 cycles. MiXCR was run by TCRdb on the 5' RACE reads, yielding one entry per CDR3 protein. The sample lists 800,000 to 1,300,000 distinct CDR3 sequences; under 30% were seen once. This sample also appeared in a second study, on T cells of mothers and their children.

The sequencing input was blood. The receptors come from a girl aged 2 to 9 in good health.

The V and J genes are TRBV7-2 and TRBJ2-5; weak D call: TRBD2 (5 bases). The CDR3 has 16 residues. V dropped 1 base and J dropped 5 bases, with 17 bases sitting between them. Germline CDR1 SGHTA, CDR2 FQGNSA. This chain's CDR3 is CASSLEASFLAETQYF. The CDR3 coding sequence is TGTGCCAGCAGCTTAGAGGCTAGCTTTCTCGCCGAGACCCAGTACTTC.

This sequence joins TRBV5-1 and TRBJ2-7, with 7 bases identical to TRBD1. V shed 0 bases and J 2 bases; nucleotides not matched to a gene: 8. The V gene's germline CDR1 is SGHRS and CDR2 YFSETQ. This CDR3 is built from 16 residues. CDR3 coding DNA: TGCGCCAGCAGCTTGGTGGGTTGGGACAGAGCCTACGAGCAGTACTTC. Translated, it gives CASSLVGWDRAYEQYF.

This rearrangement joins TRBV7-3 to TRBJ2-4; unclear D gene. The CDR3 sequence is 15 residues long. V lost 5 bases to trimming and J lost 4 bases, with 15 bases between them. Germline V gives CDR1 SGHTA, CDR2 FQGTGA. The CDR3 loop is CASSPLGIGKNIQYF. CDR3 DNA sequence: TGTGCCAGCAGCCCGCTGGGTATAGGTAAAAACATTCAGTACTTC.

This clonotype was seen a handful of times. CDR3 sequence reads: CASSQSAQETQYF. CDR3 bases: TGTGCCAGCAGCCAAAGTGCGCAAGAGACCCAGTACTTC. The chain carries TRBV4-2 and TRBJ2-5, with D unclear. Trimming shortened V by 2 bases and J by 2 bases, and 6 bases separated the two germline ends. CDR1 is LGHNA and CDR2 is YNFKEQ in the germline V gene. CDR3 length equals 13 residues.

The V call is TRBV20-1, the J call TRBJ1-1, with D possibly TRBD1 on 6 matching bases. The CDR3 has 16 amino acids. Trimming cost V 4 bases and J 0 bases, with 18 bases left between them. Germline V gives CDR1 DFQATT, CDR2 SNEGSKA (reference sequence). The CDR3: CSATRTEYFLNTEAFF. CDR3 DNA: TGCAGTGCTACAAGGACAGAGTACTTTTTGAACACTGAAGCTTTCTTT.

The chain carries TRBV5-1 and TRBJ2-1; D is ambiguous. This CDR3 comprises 15 residues. CDR1 is SGHRS, CDR2 YFSETQ, per germline. V shed 0 bases and J shed 3 bases, with 10 bases lying between them. CDR3 sequence reads: CASSLAVQSYNEQFF. CDR3 bases: TGCGCCAGCAGCTTGGCGGTACAGAGCTACAATGAGCAGTTCTTC.

The chain employs TRBV6-5 and TRBJ2-1; 7 nucleotides align to TRBD2. This CDR3 region has 15 residues. V lost 3 bases to trimming and J lost 5 bases; unmatched junction nucleotides: 7. Germline CDR1 reads MNHEY; CDR2 reads SVGAGI. CDR3 coding DNA: TGTGCCAGCAGTTATGGGGCTAGCGGTCACAATGAGCAGTTCTTC. Residues: CASSYGASGHNEQFF.

This clonotype has more than one count but fewer than ten. The chain joins TRBV29-1 to TRBJ2-7, with 7 bases identical to TRBD1. CDR1 is SQVTM and CDR2 is ANQGSEA in the germline V gene. After removal of 8 bases from V and 3 bases from J, the junction contained 10 bases not matched to a gene. This CDR3 contains 13 residues. The DNA of the CDR3 is TGCAGCACCCTCGGACAGGACCACTACGAGCAGTACTTC. It is translated as CSTLGQDHYEQYF.

The chain employs TRBV12-3 or TRBV12-4 and TRBJ2-5, with unresolved D. The DNA matches TRBJ2-1 better at its end, which makes the J call doubtful. The CDR3 is 13 residues long. CDR3 nucleotides: TGTGCCAGCAGTTTATTAGTTGAGACTTCGCAGTTCTTC. It yields the protein CASSLLVETSQFF.

The rearrangement links TRBV20-1 to TRBJ1-1; possible D gene TRBD1, 5 bases. Trimming removed 2 bases from V and 1 base from J, with 11 bases in between. The germline CDR1 and CDR2 sequences are DFQATT and SNEGSKA (reference sequence). CDR3 length: 14 amino acids. The CDR3 DNA reads as TGCAGTGCTAGAAGGGGAGATAAGAACACTGAAGCTTTCTTT. Its translation is CSARRGDKNTEAFF.

This rearrangement joins TRBV5-4 to TRBJ2-5, with D perhaps TRBD2 (6 bases). The tail of the sequence fits TRBJ2-7 better, so the J call may be wrong. From germline, CDR1 is SGHNT and CDR2 YYREEE (reference sequence). This CDR3 is built from 13 residues. The DNA of the CDR3 is TGTGCCAGCAGCTCCCCGGGACTTCACGAGCAGTACTTC. Amino acid sequence: CASSSPGLHEQYF.

CDR3 protein: CSGEDRGLETQYF. As DNA, the CDR3 is TGCAGTGGAGAAGACAGGGGGCTTGAGACCCAGTACTTC. V usage is TRBV20-1 and J usage is TRBJ2-5; 10 bases are a match to TRBD1. The CDR3 runs to 13 residues. Unmatched junction bases numbered 7, after V lost 7 bases and J lost 5 bases. Germline-derived CDR1 and CDR2 are DFQATT and SNEGSKA (reference sequence).

There are a few counts of this clonotype. This chain uses TRBV7-9 with TRBJ2-3; D not certain. Per germline, CDR1 SEHNR and CDR2 FQNEAQ (reference sequence). V lost 5 bases to trimming and J lost 4 bases, with 16 bases between them. This CDR3 is built from 15 residues. The CDR3 coding sequence is TGTGCCAGCAGCCCCCTCCCCCCGTACTCAGATACGCAGTATTTT. It codes for CASSPLPPYSDTQYF. Complete variable domain (other parts from reference TRBV7-9 and TRBJ2-3): DTGVSQNPRHKITKRGQNVTFRCDPISEHNRLYWYRQTLGQGPEFLTYFQNEAQLEKSRLLSDRFSAERPKGSFSTLEIQRTEQGDSAMYLCASSPLPPYSDTQYFGPGTRLTVL.

A few counts support this clonotype. The rearrangement uses TRBV20-1 and TRBJ2-1; TRBD1 aligns across 10 bases. The tail of the sequence fits TRBJ2-7 better, so the J call may be wrong. The germline CDR1 and CDR2 sequences are DFQATT and SNEGSKA (reference sequence). The CDR3 spans 13 residues. CDR3 in DNA: TGCAGTTTCCCGGGACAGGGGCCCTACGAGCAGTACTTC. Translation gives CSFPGQGPYEQYF.

This clonotype was detected only a few times. V usage is TRBV5-1 and J usage is TRBJ1-1; D ambiguous. CDR1 and CDR2 (germline): SGHRS, YFSETQ. CDR3 length equals 14 residues. V lost 2 bases, J lost 1 base, and 9 bases lay in between. The CDR3 coding sequence is TGCGCCAGCAGCTTCGAGCATGCGAACACTGAAGCTTTCTTT. Residues: CASSFEHANTEAFF.